The source of this T cell receptor (beta chain) is a study of T cell responses to AZD1222 COVID-19 vaccine (dated by TCRdb to the early 2020s). As for the study more broadly: A total of 230 to 250 trial participants underwent TCR sequencing, of whom some 210 received two doses of AZD1222 and some 26 received two doses of the MenACWY control vaccine. Trial participants were enrolled by age into 18-55, 56-69 and 70-plus year subgroups, with about 150, 27 and 61 TCR-sequenced participants respectively. The study at large found these results: Conclusions about previously exposed vaccinees are limited because only 6 or 7 AZD1222 recipients were SARS-CoV-2 seropositive at baseline. The 56-69-year group was small, and its depth increase did not reach significance, likely because of low power. Reportedly, close to half of the unique spike-specific TCRs recognized epitopes lying outside the regions that are mutated in the B.1.351 and B.1.1.7 variants. Participants were mostly white British, with more females than males. The authors suggested clonal diversity may have been underestimated. The vaccine-associated CD4 TCRs covered the entire spike protein, and the dominant responses fell in regions 160-218 and 743-854. After two AZD1222 doses, spike-specific TCR breadth and depth were significantly higher than at day 0 and than in MenACWY recipients. Because no day 14 peak-response samples were available, the repertoires could be characterized only after the peak T cell response.

The CDR3 regions of human TCRbeta chains were analyzed by immunosequencing. In the authors' own workflow: TCRs in the repertoires were compared against a reference library of SARS-CoV-2-specific TCRs that had been generated with the MIRA antigen-specificity platform. Breadth was defined as the fraction of unique TCRs that were SARS-CoV-2-associated, and depth was defined as the fraction of total T cells that were SARS-CoV-2-associated. Using the MIRA data, every spike-specific TCR was mapped to the spike region that the TCR reacted to and assigned to either a CD4 or a CD8 class. Log10-transformed breadth and depth values were compared by one-way ANOVA with Sidak's multiple comparisons tests. Drawn from immuneACCESS, this table holds only the in-frame rearrangements with V and J called that TCRdb kept. Clones are partly lost; checked studies trace under half to an unresolved V gene and leave the rest unexplained. That table gives V, J and clone size, and the DNA gave D and trimming. The sample table holds some 130,000 clones, of which 80% to 95% were seen once. 6% to 7% of the sample goes to the ten largest clones.

Details on this clone: The antigen it binds to is not known. Per-nucleotide qualities are absent, and no much larger clonotype sits a single base away.

What this sample's time point label stands for: about 28 days (+/-7) after the second vaccine dose. AZD1222 recipients with second doses at about 4 weeks or about 12 weeks were pooled, because spike-specific TCR depth and breadth did not differ between schedules. Samples from vaccinated people were obtained from the UK trials COV001 and COV002, which included a single-blind randomized controlled phase 2/3 trial of AZD1222 (ChAdOx1 nCoV-19) in healthy adults. Trial participant PBMC samples were collected at day 0 and day 28 after the second dose for TCRbeta chain sequencing. The receptor was isolated from an adult who received the AZD1222 COVID-19 vaccine. This sample comprised peripheral blood, obtained 28 days after the second AZD1222 dose.

The CDR3 reads CSVGETGRRRGYTF. The DNA is TGCAGCGTCGGGGAAACAGGGCGCCGGAGGGGCTACACCTTC. The V gene is TRBV29-1 and the J gene is TRBJ1-2, with TRBD1 as a weak D call on 6 bases. From a lookup of the germline V gene, CDR1 and CDR2 are SQVTM and ANQGSEA. Its CDR3 holds 14 amino acids, cysteine through phenylalanine. Just the 42-base CDR3 DNA is kept, in frame starting at base 1. V sheds 6 bases and J sheds 8 bases, leaving 22 bases between their ends.